One sample yielded the 21 T cell receptor beta chains listed below, sequenced in a study of metastatic and nonmetastatic thyroid tumors. Patients had received no treatment of any kind before thyroid surgery. TCRdb redid the clone calls on the PCR reads using MiXCR. The sample yields some 8,400 clones, 25% to 30% seen once. Sequencing was performed on tumor tissue. The source of these receptors is a male donor with papillary thyroid cancer or a benign thyroid nodule (not recorded which). Some clones in this sample may be carry-over from other donors' samples.

This clone has just a few counts. The V call is TRBV19, the J call TRBJ2-1; TRBD1 aligns across 7 bases. The CDR3 is 11 amino acids. Per germline, CDR1 LNHDA and CDR2 SQIVND (reference sequence). J was trimmed by 9 bases and V by 9 bases; bases with no gene match: 5. The CDR3 here is CASRQGTEQFF. The CDR3 DNA reads TGTGCCAGCAGACAGGGAACTGAGCAGTTCTTC.

This clone was seen at least ten times. The J gene is TRBJ2-7, the V gene TRBV3-1, with TRBD2 matching over 12 bases. With 0 bases clipped from V and 4 bases from J, the junction kept 7 bases outside the gene matches. This CDR3 has 17 residues. CDR1 is LGHDT and CDR2 is YNNKEL in the germline V gene (reference sequence). Here the CDR3 DNA reads TGTGCCAGCAGCCAAGAAGGGTCTAGCGGGGGGGCGTACGAGCAGTACTTC. It yields the protein CASSQEGSSGGAYEQYF.

This clone was counted a few times. V gene TRBV28 combines with J gene TRBJ2-7; maybe TRBD2 (6 bases). CDR1 is MDHEN, CDR2 SYDVKM, per germline. The CDR3 spans 14 residues. The germline V and J ends were trimmed by 3 bases and 0 bases, with 9 bases remaining between them. CDR3 amino acids: CASSLEGFSYEQYF. DNA for the CDR3: TGTGCCAGCAGTTTGGAGGGCTTCTCCTACGAGCAGTACTTC.

The chain uses TRBV6-1 and TRBJ2-2; D possibly matches TRBD1 or TRBD2 (5 bases each). Trimming pared 7 bases from V and 7 bases from J, leaving 16 bases between. This CDR3 region has 14 residues. The germline gives CDR1 MNHNS, CDR2 SASEGT. CDR3 nucleotide sequence: TGTGCCAGCAAGGTGCAGGGCGGGCGCGGGGAGCTGTTTTTT. This translates into CASKVQGGRGELFF.

Only a few counts were recorded for this clone. J is TRBJ1-2 and V is TRBV6-1, with D perhaps matching TRBD1 (6 bases). Germline lookup yields CDR1 MNHNS and CDR2 SASEGT. Trimming removed 5 bases at V and 6 bases at J, with 13 bases between. This CDR3 is built from 13 residues. The CDR3 spells CASSPGVVDGYTF. DNA of the CDR3: TGTGCCAGCAGTCCAGGGGTCGTTGATGGCTACACCTTC.

This clone showed up many times. This chain joins TRBV7-6 and TRBJ1-2; possible D gene TRBD1, 6 bases. V lost 5 bases and J lost 2, with 12 bases in between. Germline V gene sequence: CDR1 SGHVS, CDR2 FNYEAQ. The CDR3 runs to 14 residues. The chain's CDR3 is CASSSLGQNYGYTF. The DNA of the CDR3 is TGTGCCAGCAGCAGCCTCGGACAGAACTATGGCTACACCTTC. The full variable domain, in which reference TRBV7-6 and TRBJ1-2 provide the parts outside the CDR3, is GAGVSQSPRYKVTKRGQDVALRCDPISGHVSLYWYRQALGQGPEFLTYFNYEAQQDKSGLPNDRFSAERPEGSISTLTIQRTEQRDSAMYRCASSSLGQNYGYTFGSGTRLTVV.

By its share, this clone is medium-sized. This sequence joins TRBV24-1 and TRBJ2-2, with unresolved D. CDR3 length: 17 residues. V lost 4 bases and J lost 0, with 14 bases in between. The germline V gene has CDR1 KGHDR and CDR2 SFDVKD. Here the CDR3 DNA reads TGTGCCACCAGTGAAACCCCTGGCAGAGCGAACACCGGGGAGCTGTTTTTT. It is translated as CATSETPGRANTGELFF.

The chain has TRBV3-1 and TRBJ2-2, with D unclear. The CDR3 sequence is 14 residues long. Germline-derived CDR1 and CDR2 are LGHDT and YNNKEL (reference sequence). V was shortened by 4 bases and J by 6 bases, with 12 bases between the two germline ends. CDR3 residues: CASSLPSRSGELFF. CDR3 nucleotide sequence: TGTGCCAGCAGCCTCCCCTCCCGGTCCGGGGAGCTGTTTTTT.

The V and J genes are TRBV11-2 and TRBJ2-1; 9 bases agree with TRBD1. Looked up from germline, CDR1 is SGHAT and CDR2 is FQNNGV. The J segment lost 6 bases and the V segment lost 5 bases, leaving 11 bases of the junction unmatched. The CDR3 extends over 16 amino acids. DNA for the CDR3: TGTGCCAGCAGCACCCGGACAGGGGAAGACGGCAATGAGCAGTTCTTC. This sequence encodes CASSTRTGEDGNEQFF.

This clone has at least ten counts. The rearrangement joins TRBV6-1 to TRBJ2-7; TRBD1 matches at 8 bases. The ends lost 11 bases at V and 2 bases at J; junction bases unmatched: 20. The V gene's germline CDR1 is MNHNS and CDR2 SASEGT. The CDR3 is 17 residues long. Here the CDR3 reads CACRVQSVTGVAYEQYF. The CDR3 nucleotides are TGTGCCTGCCGGGTACAGTCAGTGACAGGGGTGGCCTACGAGCAGTACTTC.

V and J are TRBV20-1 and TRBJ2-3; 14 nucleotides match TRBD2. The V gene's germline CDR1 is DFQATT and CDR2 SNEGSKA (reference sequence). The CDR3 has 12 residues. With 6 bases clipped from V and 11 bases from J, the junction kept 4 bases outside the gene matches. The CDR3 sequence is CSAGTSGSLQYF. DNA for the CDR3: TGCAGTGCAGGGACTAGCGGGAGCTTGCAGTATTTT.

The gene calls are TRBV19 and TRBJ2-5; no clear D gene. This CDR3 comprises 17 residues. Germline CDR1 and CDR2: LNHDA and SQIVND (reference sequence). Trimming stripped 5 bases from V and 3 bases from J, with 22 bases between. CDR3 nucleotides: TGTGCCAGTAGTCCCCGGCGCAGCAGTGGGCCGAAAGAGACCCAGTACTTC. This sequence encodes CASSPRRSSGPKETQYF.

This clone showed up many times. A much larger clone differs from this one at a single base, so this may be a read error. The chain carries TRBV6-4 and TRBJ2-2; weak D call: TRBD1 (6 bases). Trimming took off 8 bases at V and 3 bases at J, with 13 bases between the two ends. Germline CDR1 is MRHNA and CDR2 is SNTAGT. This CDR3 is 14 amino acids long. CDR3 loop: CASGQQGDTGELFF. The DNA of the CDR3 is TGTGCCAGCGGTCAACAGGGAGACACCGGGGAGCTGTTTTTT.

This clone was seen a few times. This chain connects TRBV9 to TRBJ2-1; tentative D call: TRBD2 (5 bases). Trimming removed 0 bases from V and 0 bases from J, with 10 bases in between. The CDR3 contains 16 residues. Germline lookup yields CDR1 SGDLS and CDR2 YYNGEE. The CDR3 protein is CASSVGSVSSYNEQFF. For the CDR3, the DNA is TGTGCCAGCAGCGTAGGTAGCGTGAGCTCCTACAATGAGCAGTTCTTC. Drawing the rest from reference TRBV9 and TRBJ2-1, the complete variable domain is DSGVTQTPKHLITATGQRVTLRCSPRSGDLSVYWYQQSLDQGLQFLIQYYNGEERAKGNILERFSAQQFPDLHSELNLSSLELGDSALYFCASSVGSVSSYNEQFFGPGTRLTVL.

This clone is classed as medium-sized. The rearrangement joins TRBV12-3 or TRBV12-4 to TRBJ2-3; D unresolved. The V end was cut by 2 bases, the J end by 2 bases, with 5 bases between. The CDR3 spans 13 residues. This CDR3 is CASSLRVTDTQYF. The DNA of the CDR3 is TGTGCCAGCAGTTTAAGGGTCACAGATACGCAGTATTTT.

This clone was recorded a few times. This chain connects TRBV6-1 to TRBJ2-3, with D hard to call. Trimming left V 6 bases short and J 2 bases short, with 12 bases between. CDR3 size: 14 residues. The germline CDR1 and CDR2 sequences are MNHNS and SASEGT. Here the CDR3 reads CASSNGLVTDTQYF. The CDR3 DNA sequence: TGTGCCAGCAGCAACGGGTTAGTCACAGATACGCAGTATTTT.

This clone turned up a few times. The rearrangement uses TRBV19 and TRBJ2-1, with 10 bases matching TRBD2. The CDR3 covers 18 residues. The V and J ends lost 3 bases and 7 bases, in that order; junction bases with no gene match: 15. CDR1 LNHDA and CDR2 SQIVND come from the germline V gene (reference sequence). For the CDR3, the DNA is TGTGCCAGTAGTATGTCCCAACTAGCGGGAATCCTTGGAAATGAGCAGTTCTTC. Residues: CASSMSQLAGILGNEQFF.

The table lists this clone with a few counts. Its ends do not fully match the called genes, so a read error is possible. V usage is TRBV19 and J usage is TRBJ2-7; tentatively, D is TRBD2 (6 bases). CDR1 and CDR2 (germline): LNHDA, SQIVND (reference sequence). The CDR3 spans 13 residues. The CDR3, as DNA: TGTTCCAGTAGTATTGGGAGGTCCTACGAGCAGTACTTC. Translating gives CSSSIGRSYEQYF.

The CDR3 region is CASSLVPIGSPLHF. In DNA form, the CDR3 reads TGTGCCAGCAGCTTAGTGCCAATTGGGTCACCCCTCCACTTT. V and J are TRBV11-3 and TRBJ1-6, with D unclear. Germline V gives CDR1 SGHNT, CDR2 YENEEA. V lost 1 base to trimming and J lost 10 bases, with 11 bases between them. The CDR3 is 14 residues long.

The chain recombines TRBV6-1 with TRBJ1-2; 7 bases are shared with TRBD1. This CDR3 is built from 13 residues. Per germline, CDR1 MNHNS and CDR2 SASEGT. Trimming at V came to 7 bases and at J to 6 bases, leaving 8 bases not matched to a gene. Here the CDR3 DNA reads TGTGCCAGCACGAGAACAGGGGCGGATGGCTACACCTTC. It translates to CASTRTGADGYTF.

The chain recombines TRBV27 with TRBJ1-1, with a tentative D call TRBD1 (5 bases). Germline-derived CDR1 and CDR2 are MNHEY and SMNVEV (reference sequence). The germline V and J ends were trimmed by 6 bases and 5 bases, with 10 bases remaining between them. There are 12 residues in the CDR3. In nucleotides, the CDR3 is TGTGCCAGCAGAGGGGCTGCGACTGAAGCTTTCTTT. It codes for CASRGAATEAFF.